A selection of T cell receptor beta chains follows, all from one sample in a study of graft-versus-host responses after intestinal transplantation. Assay: immunoSEQ multiplex PCR; the TCRdb copy retains only in-frame clones and omits some. The sample shows 6,500 to 10,000 clones, around 29% of them seen only once. This specimen consisted of alloreactive CD4+ T cells from a mixed lymphocyte reaction culture, obtained before intestinal transplant. These receptors all come from a human patient who received an intestinal transplant. The CDR3 runs from the conserved cysteine through the conserved F or W. A D gene is named only where the DNA matches it firmly. A clone size is listed for some rows: how often the clone was seen (once, few, many), or a class if it is expanded.

size	V	J	D	DNA	CDR3
-	TRBV6-5	TRBJ1-2	-	TGTGCCAGCAGCCAAGTAGCTAACTATGGCTACACCTTC	CASSQVANYGYTF
medium-sized	TRBV18	TRBJ2-5	-	TGTGCCAGCTCACCGCTCAGGGGCTCCGAAGAGACCCAGTACTTC	CASSPLRGSEETQYF
few	TRBV14	TRBJ2-5	TRBD2	TGTGCCAGCAGCCAAGTCGAGCGGGGAGGCTGGGAGACCCAGTACTTC	CASSQVERGGWETQYF
-	TRBV2	TRBJ2-5	TRBD2	TGTGCCAGCTCCTTCGGGCTAGCGGGGACCCAAGAGACCCAGTACTTC	CASSFGLAGTQETQYF
-	TRBV5-1	TRBJ2-7	-	TGCGCCAGCAGCCCGGGTCTACTCTCCACCTACGAGCAGTACTTC	CASSPGLLSTYEQYF
-	TRBV2	TRBJ2-5	-	TGTGCCAGCAGACGGGGGGCCTTAGAGACCCAGTACTTC	CASRRGALETQYF
few	TRBV29-1	TRBJ2-5	TRBD2	TGCAGCGCCGGATGGGGGGGGGAGACCCAGTACTTC	CSAGWGGETQYF
few	TRBV7-2	TRBJ1-2	TRBD1	TGTGCCAGCAGCTTAGAAGCCGGACAGGACTATGGCTACACCTTC	CASSLEAGQDYGYTF
-	TRBV28	TRBJ2-1	-	TGTGCCAGCAGTTTTCCCGGCCAGGGAGGTGGTGAGCAGTTCTTC	CASSFPGQGGGEQFF
few	TRBV5-8	TRBJ1-2	-	TGTGCCAGCAGCTCTGCGGGGCTCGGGAACTATGGCTACACCTTC	CASSSAGLGNYGYTF
few	TRBV2	TRBJ1-5	TRBD1	TGTGCCAGCAAGGGACAGGGGGCGAGCAATCAGCCCCAGCATTTT	CASKGQGASNQPQHF
-	TRBV4-1	TRBJ1-1	TRBD1	TGCGCCAGCAGCCAGGCCAGGGGGCTGGGCACTGAAGCTTTCTTT	CASSQARGLGTEAFF
medium-sized	TRBV5-6	TRBJ1-2	TRBD1	TGTGCCAGCAGCTGGGGGACAGGGTACCTCTATGGCTACACCTTC	CASSWGTGYLYGYTF
medium-sized	TRBV4-2	TRBJ1-5	-	TGTGCCAGCAGCCAAGATCTTGCAGGGCTGCAGCCCCAGCATTTT	CASSQDLAGLQPQHF